This TCR beta chain was captured in a study of T cell changes during pregnancy in multiple sclerosis (dated by TCRdb to the late 2010s). In terms of the full investigation: The study examined how the T cell repertoire changed over the course of pregnancy in women with multiple sclerosis.

This clone turned up a few times. This clone's antigen is unknown. Base qualities are missing; no much larger clone stands one base away. Libraries were prepared through the immunoSEQ multiplex PCR assay. The source is immuneACCESS, and TCRdb retained only in-frame sequences with V and J called. Part of the clones is not carried over; for the studies checked, unresolved V genes explain less than half of this, and the remainder is unexplained. Here the sample has some 110,000 clones; roughly 92% occur a single time. The top ten clones comprise 1.5% to 1.9% of the sample. The junction carries 13 bases between V and J, which are trimmed by 4 bases and 3 bases respectively. CDR1 and CDR2 are drawn from the germline V gene: MGHRA, YSYEKL. Measured from the cysteine to the phenylalanine, the CDR3 is 15 residues long. The entry retains the CDR3 DNA only, 45 bases that are in frame from base 1.

This sequence uses TRBV4-1 and TRBJ2-1; TRBD2 is perhaps the D gene, given 6 matching bases. Sequences were derived from peripheral blood, sampled in the third trimester of pregnancy. The origin of this receptor is a female donor with multiple sclerosis, enrolled in a pregnancy study. The DNA sequence follows: TGCGCCAGCAGCCCGGTGGAGGGCCGCTACAATGAGCAGTTCTTC. Translated, it reads CASSPVEGRYNEQFF.